A single sample gave rise to the 29 T cell receptor beta chains below, sequenced in a study of T cells after yellow fever vaccination. A single record per CDR3 protein comes from TCRdb applying MiXCR to the 5' RACE reads. The sample holds about 430,000 distinct CDR3 sequences; roughly a sixth are singletons and the top ten take roughly a sixth. Sequencing used PBMCs, obtained before the yellow fever booster vaccination. These receptors all come from a man aged 18 to 30 who received the YFV17D yellow fever vaccine.

The chain's CDR3 is CASSSGDGSGNTIYF. DNA of the CDR3: TGTGCCAGCAGTTCCGGGGACGGCTCTGGAAACACCATATATTTT. This rearrangement joins TRBV6-5 to TRBJ1-3; weak D call: TRBD1 (5 bases). The length of the CDR3 is 15 residues. Deletions cut 4 bases from V and 0 bases from J, with 10 bases between. The germline V gene encodes CDR1 MNHEY and CDR2 SVGAGI.

The chain employs TRBV6-5 and TRBJ1-6, with a weak D call TRBD1 (5 bases). V lost 8 bases, J lost 6 bases, and 11 bases lay in between. The CDR3 extends over 13 amino acids. CDR1 and CDR2 (germline): MNHEY, SVGAGI. The CDR3 DNA follows: TGTGCCAGCGGGCGACAGTTTAATTCACCCCTCCACTTT. Its protein product is CASGRQFNSPLHF.

The table lists this clonotype with a few counts. The chain carries TRBV7-2 and TRBJ2-2; D remains unclear. Trimming pared 5 bases from V and 3 bases from J, leaving 13 bases between. CDR3 length: 15 amino acids. Germline V gene lookup returns CDR1 SGHTA and CDR2 FQGNSA. The DNA for the CDR3 is TGTGCCAGCAGCCTAACCGGGTTCTACACCGGGGAGCTGTTTTTT. It translates to CASSLTGFYTGELFF.

The gene calls are TRBV18 and TRBJ2-2, with D possibly matching TRBD2 (6 bases). The length of the CDR3 is 17 residues. The germline V gene has CDR1 KGHSH and CDR2 LQKENI. V lost 2 bases, J lost 5 bases, and 18 bases lay in between. CDR3 amino acids: CASSPSSSGGSTGELFF. The DNA for the CDR3 is TGTGCCAGCTCACCATCCTCTTCCGGGGGTTCTACCGGGGAGCTGTTTTTT.

The chain recombines TRBV6-5 with TRBJ2-5; weak D call: TRBD2 (6 bases). The CDR3 sequence is 15 residues long. Germline V gene lookup returns CDR1 MNHEY and CDR2 SVGAGI. Trimming cost V 5 bases and J 2 bases, with 15 bases left between them. The CDR3 is CASSGGDPRQETQYF. In nucleotides, the CDR3 is TGTGCCAGCAGTGGCGGGGATCCGAGACAAGAGACCCAGTACTTC.

The CDR3 here is CASSVVTGELFF. CDR3 DNA sequence: TGTGCCAGCAGCGTAGTAACCGGGGAGCTGTTTTTT. The chain has TRBV9 and TRBJ2-2; D is unresolved. The CDR3 covers 12 residues. The V end was cut by 0 bases, the J end by 5 bases, with 2 bases between. The germline V gene has CDR1 SGDLS and CDR2 YYNGEE.

The CDR3 loop is CASSQTLAGGSRMAQYF. DNA for the CDR3: TGCGCCAGCAGCCAAACCCTAGCGGGGGGGTCCCGGATGGCCCAGTATTTT. V is TRBV4-3 and J is TRBJ2-3; 12 positions match TRBD2. The length of the CDR3 is 17 residues. In germline, CDR1 is LGHNA, CDR2 YSLEER. Unmatched junction bases numbered 15, after V lost 2 bases and J lost 12 bases.

Written as DNA, the CDR3 is TGTGCCAGCAGCGACGGACAGGGGACCCAAGAGACCCAGTACTTC. This gives the protein CASSDGQGTQETQYF. V usage is TRBV11-2 and J usage is TRBJ2-5; TRBD1 matches at 9 bases. The V segment lost 5 bases and the J segment 1 base; nucleotides outside the gene matches: 5. The germline V gene has CDR1 SGHAT and CDR2 FQNNGV. The CDR3 is made up of 15 amino acids. The whole variable domain, filled in from reference TRBV11-2 and TRBJ2-5, reads EAGVAQSPRYKIIEKRQSVAFWCNPISGHATLYWYQQILGQGPKLLIQFQNNGVVDDSQLPKDRFSAERLKGVDSTLKIQPAKLEDSAVYLCASSDGQGTQETQYFGPGTRLLVL.

This clonotype was seen more than once but under ten times. This chain links TRBV27 with TRBJ2-5, with D tentatively TRBD1 or TRBD2 (5 bases each). CDR1 and CDR2 from the germline V gene are MNHEY and SMNVEV (reference sequence). The CDR3 is made up of 15 amino acids. V lost 7 bases and J lost 3, with 18 bases in between. For the CDR3, the DNA is TGTGCCAGCACCTCCCTGAGGGGTCGCGAAGAGACCCAGTACTTC. It codes for CASTSLRGREETQYF.

J is TRBJ2-3 and V is TRBV5-5, with a weak D call TRBD1 (5 bases). The V end was cut by 4 bases, the J end by 4 bases, with 16 bases between. CDR1 SGHKS and CDR2 YYEKEE come from the germline V gene (reference sequence). The CDR3 has 15 amino acids. This CDR3 reads CASSLRVARSDTQYF. CDR3 coding DNA: TGTGCCAGCAGCCTCAGGGTAGCTCGGTCAGATACGCAGTATTTT.

The V and J genes are TRBV6-2 or TRBV6-3 and TRBJ2-5; D is possibly TRBD2 (5 bases). The V gene's germline CDR1 is MNHEY and CDR2 SVGEGT. The V end lost 8 bases, the J end lost 5 bases, and 24 bases lay between the germline ends. The CDR3 spans 16 residues. CDR3 protein: CASSPGASRLGETQYF. DNA for the CDR3: TGTGCCAGCTCACCAGGCGCTAGCCGCCTCGGCGAGACCCAGTACTTC.

This clonotype was detected only a few times. The chain links TRBV2 to TRBJ2-7; 7 bases map to TRBD1. Trimming at V came to 6 bases and at J to 1 base, leaving 3 bases not matched to a gene. This CDR3 has 13 residues. Germline CDR1 reads SNHLY; CDR2 reads FYNNEI. For the CDR3, the DNA is TGTGCCAGCAGGGACAGGCCATCCTACGAGCAGTACGTC. Translating gives CASRDRPSYEQYV.

In its sample, this clonotype was seen a few times. The rearrangement joins TRBV7-9 to TRBJ2-1, with TRBD1 matching over 7 bases. Germline loops: CDR1 SEHNR, CDR2 FQNEAQ (reference sequence). The CDR3 covers 17 residues. Unmatched junction bases numbered 13, after V lost 5 bases and J lost 3 bases. In DNA form, the CDR3 reads TGTGCCAGCAGCAATAGACGGGTCTCAGGGGGCTACAATGAGCAGTTCTTC. Protein: CASSNRRVSGGYNEQFF. Using reference TRBV7-9 and TRBJ2-1 for the parts outside the CDR3, the full variable domain is DTGVSQNPRHKITKRGQNVTFRCDPISEHNRLYWYRQTLGQGPEFLTYFQNEAQLEKSRLLSDRFSAERPKGSFSTLEIQRTEQGDSAMYLCASSNRRVSGGYNEQFFGPGTRLTVL.

This clonotype came up a few times. Its ends do not fully match the called genes, so a read error is possible. V usage is TRBV7-2 and J usage is TRBJ1-1; 8 bases match TRBD1. Germline V gives CDR1 SGHTA, CDR2 FQGNSA. This CDR3 is built from 15 residues. The CDR3 DNA reads TGTGCCAGCAGTTTAGGGACAGGCATGAACACTGAAGCTTTCTTT. The encoded protein is CASSLGTGMNTEAFF.

The sample holds a few counts of this clonotype. V and J are TRBV20-1 and TRBJ2-5; 8 bases match TRBD2. The CDR3 length is 15 residues. Germline trimming cut 6 bases from V and 5 bases from J; bases unmatched to any gene: 14. CDR1 and CDR2 (germline): DFQATT, SNEGSKA (reference sequence). This chain's CDR3 is CSARGSSGGRETQYF. DNA of the CDR3: TGCAGTGCCCGGGGGTCGAGCGGGGGCCGGGAGACCCAGTACTTC.

In nucleotides, the CDR3 is TGTGCCAGCAGCCCAATAGTAGAAGGCACAGATACGCAGTATTTT. It yields the protein CASSPIVEGTDTQYF. The chain combines TRBV4-2 with TRBJ2-3; no definite D call. Germline lookup yields CDR1 LGHNA and CDR2 YNFKEQ. V lost 4 bases to trimming and J lost 1 base, with 12 bases between them. The CDR3 consists of 15 residues.

This clonotype was observed a few times. The chain couples TRBV5-5 to TRBJ2-5; D possibly corresponds to TRBD1 (6 bases). CDR3 size: 13 residues. With 3 bases removed from V and 3 bases from J, the gap between germline ends came to 9 bases. Germline CDR1 SGHKS, CDR2 YYEKEE (reference sequence). The CDR3 region has the DNA TGTGCCAGCAGCTGGGGGCAGGAAGAGACCCAGTACTTC. Protein: CASSWGQEETQYF.

This clonotype was seen more than once but under ten times. This chain links TRBV20-1 with TRBJ2-3, with 10 positions matching TRBD1. Germline V gene data show CDR1 as DFQATT and CDR2 as SNEGSKA (reference sequence). This CDR3 comprises 12 residues. Trimming cost V 7 bases and J 3 bases; bases outside gene matches: 1. The CDR3 loop reads CSGGQGTDTQYF. In DNA, the CDR3 is TGCAGTGGGGGACAGGGGACAGATACGCAGTATTTT.

Ten or more counts support this clonotype. This chain uses TRBV14 with TRBJ2-2, with a possible D match to TRBD1 (6 bases). The CDR3 is 14 amino acids. V was trimmed by 4 bases and J by 5 bases, leaving 11 bases between them. The germline gives CDR1 SGHDN, CDR2 FVKESK. The CDR3 protein is CASSPDSYTGELFF. The CDR3 nucleotides are TGTGCCAGCAGCCCGGACAGTTATACCGGGGAGCTGTTTTTT.

In this sample, this clonotype turned up many times. The gene calls are TRBV12-3 or TRBV12-4 and TRBJ1-5; D remains ambiguous. CDR3 size: 13 residues. Trimming shortened V by 6 bases and J by 9 bases, and 15 bases separated the two germline ends. CDR3 residues: CASSPSPASPQHF. In DNA, the CDR3 is TGTGCCAGCAGCCCTAGCCCGGCCTCGCCCCAGCATTTT.

The chain employs TRBV4-3 and TRBJ1-2, with D maybe TRBD1 (6 bases). In germline, CDR1 is LGHNA, CDR2 YSLEER. V was shortened by 3 bases and J by 4 bases, with 15 bases between the two germline ends. CDR3 length equals 15 residues. The CDR3 loop reads CASSQIQGEGYGYTF. In DNA, the CDR3 is TGCGCCAGCAGCCAGATACAGGGCGAGGGCTATGGCTACACCTTC.

This clonotype was recorded a few times. This chain joins TRBV6-6 and TRBJ1-5, with unresolved D. Trimming took 2 bases from V and 4 from J, leaving 9 bases between them. The CDR3 is 14 amino acids. Germline CDR1 MNHNY, CDR2 SVGAGI (reference sequence). CDR3 sequence: CASSYGGPNQPQHF. The DNA of the CDR3 is TGTGCCAGCAGTTACGGAGGACCTAATCAGCCCCAGCATTTT.

The sample holds a few counts of this clonotype. V is TRBV6-2 or TRBV6-3 and J is TRBJ2-3; D gene ambiguous. CDR3 length equals 13 residues. The germline CDR1 and CDR2 sequences are MNHEY and SVGEGT. The germline V and J ends were trimmed by 2 bases and 3 bases, with 6 bases remaining between them. In DNA, the CDR3 is TGTGCCAGCAGTTACCAAGTTACAGATACGCAGTATTTT. Translated: CASSYQVTDTQYF.

The chain links TRBV7-3 to TRBJ2-1; a weak D match, TRBD1 (6 bases). CDR3 length: 13 amino acids. Trimming took 5 bases from V and 8 from J, leaving 13 bases between them. CDR1 is SGHTA, CDR2 FQGTGA, per germline. The CDR3 loop reads CASSTQGSDEQFF. CDR3 coding DNA: TGTGCCAGCAGCACGCAGGGGAGCGATGAGCAGTTCTTC. The whole variable domain, filled in from reference TRBV7-3 and TRBJ2-1, reads GAGVSQTPSNKVTEKGKYVELRCDPISGHTALYWYRQSLGQGPEFLIYFQGTGAADDSGLPNDRFFAVRPEGSVSTLKIQRTERGDSAVYLCASSTQGSDEQFFGPGTRLTVL.

A few counts support this clonotype. One end of the junction varies from germline; a read error may be responsible. This rearrangement joins TRBV4-2 to TRBJ2-3; possible D gene TRBD2, 5 bases. CDR1 is LGHNA and CDR2 is YNFKEQ in the germline V gene. This CDR3 spans 16 amino acids. The CDR3 DNA reads TGCGCCAGCAGCCAGGATTTAGCGCATGGCACAGATACGCAGTATTTT. This gives the protein CASSQDLAHGTDTQYF.

This clonotype was seen a handful of times. The chain links TRBV29-1 to TRBJ1-4; D is unclear. This CDR3 has 12 amino acids. Germline V CDR1 and CDR2: SQVTM, ANQGSEA. Trimming shortened V by 7 bases and J by 0 bases, and 6 bases separated the two germline ends. The chain's CDR3 is CSALATNEKLFF. The CDR3 bases are TGCAGCGCCCTTGCAACTAATGAAAAACTGTTTTTT.

This clonotype was seen a few times. The rearrangement uses TRBV10-3 and TRBJ2-5, with TRBD1 matching 8 bases. V was clipped by 6 bases and J by 1 base; unmatched bases: 10. Germline-derived CDR1 and CDR2 are ENHRY and SYGVKD. This CDR3 has 16 residues. The DNA for the CDR3 is TGTGCCATCAGCCCCGGGAACAGGGGGTCCCAAGAGACCCAGTACTTC. It encodes CAISPGNRGSQETQYF.

V usage is TRBV7-2 and J usage is TRBJ1-6; 11 bases fit TRBD1. Germline V gene data show CDR1 as SGHTA and CDR2 as FQGNSA. V lost 5 bases and J lost 8; bases outside the gene matches: 8. CDR3 length: 16 residues. The CDR3 spells CASSKSGGQGDSPLHF. CDR3 DNA sequence: TGTGCCAGCAGCAAATCTGGGGGACAGGGGGATTCACCCCTCCACTTT.

This clonotype was observed a few times. V and J are TRBV4-2 and TRBJ2-3, with 10 bases that match TRBD2. CDR1 and CDR2 from the germline V gene are LGHNA and YNFKEQ. The J segment lost 2 bases and the V segment lost 5 bases, leaving 10 bases of the junction unmatched. The CDR3 extends over 17 amino acids. Here the CDR3 reads CASSSGSSGGPTDTQYF. In nucleotides, the CDR3 is TGTGCCAGCAGCTCCGGGTCTAGCGGGGGCCCCACAGATACGCAGTATTTT.